What follows describes a single T cell receptor (beta chain). Patients from Seattle were sampled longitudinally, starting during active infection. Here immunoSEQ multiplex PCR was the method, and the copy in TCRdb shows in-frame clones only, minus some. The table shows under 250,000 clones, with approximately 84% occurring only once. CDR1 is GTSNPN and CDR2 is SVGIG in the germline V gene (reference sequence). V was pared by 0 bases and J by 3 bases, with 6 bases between. CDR3 size: 12 residues. The data are from a study of blood T cell repertoires in COVID-19. Study-wide background: There were acute and convalescent COVID-19 samples, and they came from the United States, Italy and Spain. Nucleic acid was either cDNA or gDNA, and it came from T cells, B-cell-depleted T cells, or PBMCs.

This chain links TRBV30 with TRBJ2-7; no reliable D call. Sequencing used peripheral blood. The TCR was taken from a man between 45 and 60 years old with COVID-19, enrolled during active disease. CDR3 DNA: TGTGCCTGGAGTGTCACCGGCTACGAGCAGTACTTC. Its translation: CAWSVTGYEQYF.